A selection of T cell receptor beta chains follows, all from one sample in a study of T-cell reconstitution after alpha-beta-depleted transplantation in children. TCRdb recomputed calls from the PCR reads with MiXCR, one row per CDR3 protein. This table holds around 600,000 distinct CDR3 sequences, about 23% found once. Sequencing was performed on PBMCs, mostly from graft donor cells, taken 360 days after TCRalphabeta/CD19-depleted stem cell transplant. All receptors derive from a boy younger than two who had a stem cell transplant for acute myeloid leukemia, so the T cells may come from the graft donor. CDR3s include the opening cysteine and the closing phenylalanine or tryptophan. The order of the fields is V gene, clone size, D gene, J gene, CDR3 protein, CDR3 DNA. The D gene is left open where the match is weak. Size tells how often a clone was seen (once, few, many) or the class of an expanded clone, and some rows leave it out.

TRBV27,many,.,TRBJ2-5,CASSLWVGETQYF,TGTGCCAGCAGTTTATGGGTAGGGGAGACCCAGTACTTC
TRBV20-1,.,.,TRBJ1-2,CSARGRAKSSPDGGSYGYTF,TGCAGTGCTAGAGGCCGAGCTAAGTCGTCTCCGGACGGTGGGTCTTATGGCTACACCTTC
TRBV11-3,many,.,TRBJ2-5,CASSFRPGEQETQYF,TGTGCCAGCAGCTTTCGCCCGGGGGAACAAGAGACCCAGTACTTC
TRBV27,.,TRBD1,TRBJ2-3,CASSLRTGGHTDTQYF,TGTGCCAGCAGTTTGAGAACAGGGGGGCATACAGATACGCAGTATTTT
TRBV12-3/TRBV12-4,many,.,TRBJ1-1,CATHRWTVNTEAFF,TGTGCCACCCACAGGTGGACAGTGAACACTGAAGCTTTCTTT
TRBV20-1,.,TRBD1,TRBJ2-3,CSARDFAGTGHTDTQYF,TGCAGTGCTAGAGATTTCGCGGGGACAGGGCACACAGATACGCAGTATTTT
TRBV5-4,.,.,TRBJ2-1,CASSLGPGLNEQFF,TGTGCCAGCAGCTTGGGTCCAGGGCTGAATGAGCAGTTCTTC
TRBV11-2,many,.,TRBJ2-7,CASSLLLGGQGNEQYF,TGTGCCAGCAGCTTACTGCTGGGTGGGCAGGGCAACGAGCAGTACTTC
TRBV12-3/TRBV12-4,.,.,TRBJ2-2,CASSFIGELFF,TGTGCCAGCAGTTTTATCGGGGAGCTGTTTTTT
TRBV12-3/TRBV12-4,many,TRBD1,TRBJ2-7,CASSRTLTGAEQYF,TGTGCCAGCAGCCGAACTCTTACAGGGGCCGAGCAGTACTTC
TRBV7-2,.,.,TRBJ2-3,CASSLVDFKWAKDTQYF,TGTGCCAGCAGCTTAGTGGACTTTAAATGGGCTAAGGATACGCAGTATTTT
TRBV11-1,.,TRBD2,TRBJ2-3,CASSSSQRGQSSTDTQYF,TGTGCCAGCAGCTCTTCCCAGCGGGGCCAATCTAGCACAGATACGCAGTATTTT
TRBV20-1,.,TRBD1,TRBJ1-2,CSASRDSNYGYTF,TGCAGTGCTAGCCGGGACAGCAACTATGGCTACACCTTC
TRBV20-1,.,.,TRBJ2-2,CSAKRGPTVNTGELFF,TGCAGTGCTAAGAGGGGACCCACAGTCAACACCGGGGAGCTGTTTTTT
TRBV20-1,many,.,TRBJ1-2,CSSPDSQANYGYTF,TGCAGCTCCCCTGACTCCCAAGCTAACTATGGCTACACCTTC
TRBV25-1,.,TRBD2,TRBJ2-2,CASRAGTSSPGELFF,TGTGCCAGCAGGGCCGGGACTAGCAGTCCCGGGGAGCTGTTTTTT
TRBV6-1,few,.,TRBJ2-2,CASKQMVATGELFF,TGTGCCAGCAAACAGATGGTTGCCACCGGGGAGCTGTTTTTT
TRBV19,few,TRBD1,TRBJ2-7,CASSDSRDRSYEQYF,TGTGCCAGTTCGGATAGTAGGGACAGATCCTACGAGCAGTACTTC
TRBV15,many,.,TRBJ1-3,CATSRDQGSTGNTIYF,TGTGCCACCAGCAGAGACCAAGGGTCGACTGGAAACACCATATATTTT
TRBV7-2,few,.,TRBJ2-1,CASCEPKGDWRVEQFF,TGTGCCAGTTGCGAGCCGAAGGGGGACTGGAGGGTTGAGCAGTTCTTC
TRBV5-5,few,.,TRBJ2-1,CASSFRAYNEQFF,TGTGCCAGCAGCTTCAGGGCATACAATGAGCAGTTCTTC
TRBV29-1,many,.,TRBJ2-2,CSVVAGSTGELFF,TGCAGCGTTGTAGCAGGGTCCACCGGGGAGCTGTTTTTT
TRBV6-1,.,.,TRBJ1-3,CASSGEVSGNTIYF,TGTGCCAGCAGTGGGGAGGTCTCTGGAAACACCATATATTTT
TRBV15,many,.,TRBJ1-6,CATRSPGRNSPLHF,TGTGCCACCAGGTCTCCAGGGAGGAATTCACCCCTCCACTTT
TRBV7-6,.,.,TRBJ1-1,CASSSLGGRMNTEAFF,TGTGCCAGCAGTTCTCTTGGCGGACGCATGAACACTGAAGCTTTCTTT
TRBV6-5,many,.,TRBJ2-7,CASSYQGSYRTYEQYF,TGTGCCAGCAGTTACCAAGGCTCCTACAGAACCTACGAGCAGTACTTC
TRBV24-1,many,.,TRBJ2-2,CATSDPGGANTGELFF,TGTGCCACCAGTGACCCAGGGGGGGCGAACACCGGGGAGCTGTTTTTT